The rows below give T cell receptor beta chains drawn from one sample of a study of cytomegalovirus exposure and HLA in healthy donors. Profiling relied on immunoSEQ multiplex PCR, and the TCRdb table lists in-frame clones only, not all of them. Here the sample spans about 130,000 clones, around 84% being singletons. Specimen: PBMCs. These receptors all come from a man aged 50 or older in good health and CMV-seronegative. Both conserved end residues are part of each CDR3. The order of the fields is V gene, J gene, D gene, clone size, CDR3 length, CDR3 protein, CDR3 DNA. The D gene is left open where the match is weak. Size is omitted from some rows. Given values are once, few, many or a class for expanded clones.

V: TRBV5-1
J: TRBJ1-1
D: TRBD1
size: -
length: 15
CDR3: CASSSTGAGGTEAFF
DNA: TGCGCCAGCAGCTCAACAGGGGCCGGGGGTACTGAAGCTTTCTTT

V: TRBV4-1
J: TRBJ2-2
D: -
size: -
length: 17
CDR3: CASSQEISGLITGELFF
DNA: TGCGCCAGCAGCCAAGAAATCTCAGGCCTGATCACCGGGGAGCTGTTTTTT

V: TRBV5-1
J: TRBJ1-5
D: TRBD1
size: -
length: 15
CDR3: CASSLAGTGNQPQHF
DNA: TGCGCCAGCAGCTTGGCCGGGACAGGCAATCAGCCCCAGCATTTT

V: TRBV5-1
J: TRBJ2-2
D: -
size: -
length: 13
CDR3: CASSLESSGELFF
DNA: TGCGCCAGCAGCCTCGAGAGTTCTGGGGAGCTGTTTTTT

V: TRBV7-2
J: TRBJ1-4
D: -
size: -
length: 15
CDR3: CASSLVPSVNEKLFF
DNA: TGTGCCAGCAGCTTAGTTCCCAGCGTTAATGAAAAACTGTTTTTT

V: TRBV6-5
J: TRBJ2-7
D: -
size: -
length: 14
CDR3: CASSYGGGPYEQYF
DNA: TGTGCCAGCAGTTACGGGGGGGGGCCCTACGAGCAGTACTTC

V: TRBV6-1
J: TRBJ1-6
D: TRBD1
size: once
length: 14
CDR3: CASSPTGGGSPLHF
DNA: TGTGCCAGCAGTCCGACAGGGGGTGGATCACCCCTCCACTTT

V: TRBV5-4
J: TRBJ2-5
D: -
size: -
length: 12
CDR3: CASNPKGETQYF
DNA: TGTGCCAGCAACCCCAAGGGGGAGACCCAGTACTTC

V: TRBV27
J: TRBJ2-7
D: TRBD1
size: -
length: 19
CDR3: CASSLSGQGTGSFYYEQYF
DNA: TGTGCCAGCAGTTTATCGGGACAGGGGACCGGGTCGTTCTACTACGAGCAGTACTTC

V: TRBV6-1
J: TRBJ2-7
D: TRBD1
size: -
length: 17
CDR3: CASSEKTGQGALNEQYF
DNA: TGTGCCAGCAGTGAGAAGACGGGACAGGGGGCCCTGAACGAGCAGTACTTC

V: TRBV19
J: TRBJ1-2
D: -
size: once
length: 20
CDR3: CASSLQPLEAGLGANYGYTF
DNA: TGTGCCAGTAGTCTCCAACCCTTAGAGGCGGGGTTGGGAGCTAACTATGGCTACACCTTC

V: TRBV18
J: TRBJ2-7
D: TRBD1
size: few
length: 15
CDR3: CASSPSTGVSYEQYF
DNA: TGTGCCAGCTCACCCTCGACAGGGGTCTCGTACGAGCAGTACTTC

V: TRBV7-8
J: TRBJ2-5
D: -
size: once
length: 16
CDR3: CASRPWALYTRETQYF
DNA: TGTGCCAGCAGGCCCTGGGCTCTATACACAAGGGAGACCCAGTACTTC

V: TRBV2
J: TRBJ2-7
D: -
size: -
length: 13
CDR3: CASSEEGGSEQYF
DNA: TGTGCCAGCAGTGAAGAGGGGGGGAGCGAGCAGTACTTC

V: TRBV30
J: TRBJ1-6
D: -
size: -
length: 13
CDR3: CAWSLQGNSPLHF
DNA: TGTGCCTGGAGTCTCCAGGGAAATTCACCCCTCCACTTT

V: TRBV30
J: TRBJ1-5
D: TRBD1
size: -
length: 14
CDR3: CAWSWTGGYQPQHF
DNA: TGTGCCTGGAGTTGGACAGGGGGCTATCAGCCCCAGCATTTT

V: TRBV2
J: TRBJ2-7
D: -
size: once
length: 14
CDR3: CASRQQENSYEQYF
DNA: TGTGCCAGCAGGCAACAGGAGAACTCCTACGAGCAGTACTTC

V: TRBV4-2
J: TRBJ2-1
D: TRBD1
size: few
length: 15
CDR3: CASSQFSGTGLEQFF
DNA: TGTGCCAGCAGCCAATTTTCGGGGACAGGGTTAGAGCAGTTCTTC

V: TRBV4-1
J: TRBJ1-6
D: -
size: -
length: 16
CDR3: CASSQDRAGDGSPLHF
DNA: TGCGCCAGCAGCCAAGATCGTGCGGGGGATGGTTCACCCCTCCACTTT

V: TRBV6-4
J: TRBJ1-2
D: TRBD1
size: -
length: 14
CDR3: CASRAGDRVGGYTF
DNA: TGTGCCAGCCGAGCGGGGGACAGGGTCGGTGGCTACACCTTC

V: TRBV7-9
J: TRBJ1-1
D: TRBD1
size: -
length: 13
CDR3: CASSQGVGTEAFF
DNA: TGTGCCAGCAGCCAGGGGGTGGGCACTGAAGCTTTCTTT

V: TRBV27
J: TRBJ2-3
D: -
size: -
length: 16
CDR3: CASSPRTLTSTDTQYF
DNA: TGTGCCAGCAGTCCCCGGACACTCACTAGCACAGATACGCAGTATTTT

V: TRBV6-5
J: TRBJ1-1
D: TRBD1
size: -
length: 11
CDR3: CASSQGARAFF
DNA: TGTGCCAGCAGTCAGGGGGCGAGGGCTTTCTTT

V: TRBV4-1
J: TRBJ1-2
D: TRBD1
size: -
length: 14
CDR3: CASRRTGGFHGYTF
DNA: TGCGCCAGCAGGAGGACAGGGGGTTTTCATGGCTACACCTTC

V: TRBV7-9
J: TRBJ2-7
D: -
size: -
length: 14
CDR3: CASSSDSPGYEQYF
DNA: TGTGCCAGCAGCTCTGACTCCCCCGGCTACGAGCAGTACTTC

V: TRBV30
J: TRBJ1-2
D: -
size: few
length: 14
CDR3: CAWSVKQVNYGYTF
DNA: TGTGCCTGGAGCGTGAAACAGGTTAACTATGGCTACACCTTC

V: TRBV5-5
J: TRBJ2-3
D: TRBD1
size: once
length: 12
CDR3: CASSQGASTQYF
DNA: TGTGCCAGCAGCCAGGGGGCGAGTACGCAGTATTTT

V: TRBV7-2
J: TRBJ2-7
D: -
size: -
length: 11
CDR3: CASSDRLRQYF
DNA: TGTGCCAGCAGCGACAGGTTGAGGCAGTACTTC

V: TRBV18
J: TRBJ2-1
D: -
size: -
length: 14
CDR3: CASSPRQVANEQFF
DNA: TGTGCCAGCTCACCACGGCAGGTTGCCAATGAGCAGTTCTTC

V: TRBV6-5
J: TRBJ2-1
D: -
size: -
length: 15
CDR3: CASSGTSTFRDEQFF
DNA: TGTGCCAGCAGTGGGACAAGCACTTTTAGGGATGAGCAGTTCTTC

V: TRBV2
J: TRBJ2-7
D: -
size: -
length: 13
CDR3: CASSESRTYEQYF
DNA: TGTGCCAGCAGTGAGTCTAGAACCTACGAGCAGTACTTC